This T cell receptor (beta chain) originates from a study of blood T cell repertoires in COVID-19 (dated by TCRdb to 2019 to 2021). Regarding the study in general: Collaborator samples came from the United States, Italy and Spain and covered acute and convalescent phases of COVID-19. The material from the prospective study consisted of cDNA or gDNA derived from T cells, B-cell-depleted T cells, or PBMCs. The dataset comprised deeply sampled blood TCRbeta repertoires from subjects exposed to, actively infected with, or recovered from COVID-19. The repertoires were released in a freely available public database meant as a resource for research on the immune response to SARS-CoV-2. The samples were drawn from two sources: the first 160 participants of the ongoing ImmuneRACE study, and 1,254 subjects contributed by 6 global collaborators. Nearly every sample came with metadata listing a de-identified subject ID, COVID-19 status, age in years and sex. Where HLA class I and class II types were available, the types were taken from metadata supplied by the sample provider, not from assay-based typing.

TCRbeta CDR3 regions were amplified from genomic DNA by means of the immunoSEQ Assay, a bias-controlled multiplex PCR. For the original study's pipeline: The number of nucleated cells in each sample was estimated by amplification of reference gene primers within the assay. To quantify the absolute abundance of each unique TCRbeta CDR3 rearrangement, sequence reads were collapsed and filtered. For each sample, productive Simpson clonality was calculated by taking the square root of Simpson's diversity index across productive rearrangements. The clones in this table, taken by TCRdb from immuneACCESS, are in-frame only. Not every clone is retained; where verified, under half of the shortfall comes from an unresolved V gene, and the cause of the rest is unknown. That table is the source of V, J and clone size, and D and trimming were worked out from the DNA. The table for this sample lists 250,000 or so clones; about 83% of them were counted only once. The ten top clones hold more than 1.5% of the sample.

Results the study describes overall, beyond this receptor: The amount of clinical and demographic metadata varied by source and participant and was provided uncurated.

The CDR3 holds 14 amino acids from the cysteine to the phenylalanine. The DNA shown is the 42-base CDR3, in frame from base 1. V is shortened by 4 bases, J by 0 bases, and the region joining them spans 7 bases. Via the germline V gene (reference sequence), CDR1 is LNHDA and CDR2 SQIVND. In this sample, this clone turned up a few times. Its target antigen remains unknown. No qualities accompany the bases; no much larger clone lies one base away. Samples from volunteer blood donors who had recovered from COVID-19 were contributed by a second Seattle source. The collaborating institutions used their own protocols to collect whole blood in K2EDTA tubes. For TCRbeta analysis, collaborators shipped samples in one of three forms: frozen whole blood, isolated PBMCs, or DNA extracted from either of those sample types.

The chain employs TRBV19 and TRBJ1-3; the D gene is not confidently resolved. Sample: peripheral blood. This TCR was sampled from a man under 40 who had recovered from COVID-19. The nucleotide sequence reads TGTGCCAGTAGTACGGGGAGCTCTGGAAACACCATATATTTT. Its protein reads: CASSTGSSGNTIYF.